These 29 T cell receptor beta chains originate from one sample sequenced in a study of response to subunit inactivated influenza vaccine. From the RT-PCR reads, TCRdb called clonotypes with MiXCR, one entry per CDR3 protein. Of 500,000 or so distinct CDR3 sequences listed, 16% are singletons. This specimen consisted of CD4+ T cells sorted from PBMCs, obtained 23 months after vaccination. Every receptor here comes from a man aged 45 to 75 who received an inactivated influenza vaccine.

This clonotype showed up many times. The chain uses TRBV5-1 and TRBJ2-3; D might be TRBD2 (6 bases). The V gene's germline CDR1 is SGHRS and CDR2 YFSETQ. The CDR3 runs 16 residues. V lost 4 bases and J lost 3, with 18 bases in between. The CDR3 DNA is TGCGCCAGCAGCCGCACGGTAGGAGGGAGGACAGATACGCAGTATTTT. It translates to CASSRTVGGRTDTQYF. Looking up the rest from reference TRBV5-1 and TRBJ2-3 gives the full variable domain: KAGVTQTPRYLIKTRGQQVTLSCSPISGHRSVSWYQQTPGQGLQFLFEYFSETQRNKGNFPGRFSGRQFSNSRSEMNVSTLELGDSALYLCASSRTVGGRTDTQYFGPGTRLTVL.

This rearrangement joins TRBV10-3 to TRBJ2-3; D ambiguous. This CDR3 comprises 15 residues. CDR1 is ENHRY and CDR2 is SYGVKD in the germline V gene. The V end was cut by 6 bases, the J end by 0 bases, with 13 bases between. The CDR3 bases are TGTGCCATCAGAGACTCGCACGCTAGCACAGATACGCAGTATTTT. Its protein is CAIRDSHASTDTQYF.

J is TRBJ2-3 and V is TRBV15; no reliable D call. Trimming shortened V by 1 base and J by 3 bases, and 17 bases separated the two germline ends. The CDR3 contains 17 residues. Per germline, CDR1 LNHNV and CDR2 YYDKDF (reference sequence). CDR3 in amino acids: CATSRVGQASWTDTQYF. CDR3 in DNA: TGTGCCACCAGCAGAGTCGGTCAGGCAAGTTGGACAGATACGCAGTATTTT.

This clonotype has more than one count but fewer than ten. The J gene is TRBJ1-1, the V gene TRBV11-2; weak D call: TRBD1 (5 bases). The V end lost 1 base, the J end lost 5 bases, and 8 bases lay between the germline ends. The length of the CDR3 is 13 residues. The germline CDR1 and CDR2 sequences are SGHAT and FQNNGV. As DNA, the CDR3 is TGTGCCAGCAGCTTAGCATCAGGGACTGAAGCTTTCTTT. Its translation: CASSLASGTEAFF. Full variable domain (outside the CDR3, taken from reference TRBV11-2 and TRBJ1-1): EAGVAQSPRYKIIEKRQSVAFWCNPISGHATLYWYQQILGQGPKLLIQFQNNGVVDDSQLPKDRFSAERLKGVDSTLKIQPAKLEDSAVYLCASSLASGTEAFFGQGTRLTVV.

The sample holds a few counts of this clonotype. This chain joins TRBV11-2 and TRBJ2-4, with TRBD1 identical over 10 bases. Trimming at V came to 5 bases and at J to 0 bases, leaving 19 bases not matched to a gene. The CDR3 length is 21 residues. The germline V gene encodes CDR1 SGHAT and CDR2 FQNNGV. The CDR3 DNA follows: TGTGCCAGCAGCAGTCATCCCCTCCGGGACAGGGGCGAGGTAGCCAAAAACATTCAGTACTTC. Translation gives CASSSHPLRDRGEVAKNIQYF.

This chain uses TRBV20-1 with TRBJ2-7, with 9 bases identical to TRBD1. The CDR3 is 15 amino acids. Germline CDR1 DFQATT, CDR2 SNEGSKA (reference sequence). J lost 4 bases, V lost 0 bases, and 7 bases had no gene match. The CDR3 DNA is TGCAGTGCTAGAGACCCTGACAGGGGGGGGTACGAGCAGTACTTC. Its protein product is CSARDPDRGGYEQYF.

This chain uses TRBV6-1 with TRBJ2-7; D possibly uses TRBD1 or TRBD2 (5 bases each). Trimming pared 11 bases from V and 4 bases from J, leaving 21 bases between. Germline V gene lookup returns CDR1 MNHNS and CDR2 SASEGT. The CDR3 runs to 14 residues. This CDR3 is CAAAGRDGTYEQYF. The CDR3 nucleotides read TGTGCCGCTGCGGGCCGGGACGGTACTTACGAGCAGTACTTC.

This clonotype has only a few counts. This chain uses TRBV2 with TRBJ2-7; a weak D match, TRBD2 (5 bases). Trimming left V 4 bases short and J 4 bases short, with 8 bases between. There are 12 residues in the CDR3. In germline, CDR1 is SNHLY, CDR2 FYNNEI. CDR3 in DNA: TGTGCCAGCAGTGTGGGAGATTACGAGCAGTACTTC. This gives the protein CASSVGDYEQYF.

This clonotype came up once. The chain uses TRBV5-5 and TRBJ1-1, with a tentative D call TRBD1 (5 bases). With 0 bases removed from V and 0 bases from J, the gap between germline ends came to 15 bases. CDR1 is SGHKS, CDR2 YYEKEE, per germline (reference sequence). This CDR3 comprises 17 residues. The DNA of the CDR3 is TGTGCCAGCAGCTTGGCATACGGGGGTGTGATGAACACTGAAGCTTTCTTT. Protein: CASSLAYGGVMNTEAFF. Complete variable domain (other parts from reference TRBV5-5 and TRBJ1-1): DAGVTQSPTHLIKTRGQQVTLRCSPISGHKSVSWYQQVLGQGPQFIFQYYEKEERGRGNFPDRFSARQFPNYSSELNVNALLLGDSALYLCASSLAYGGVMNTEAFFGQGTRLTVV.

V gene TRBV7-2 combines with J gene TRBJ2-7; 11 bases are a match to TRBD2. Germline CDR1 and CDR2: SGHTA and FQGNSA. The CDR3 has 15 residues. Trimming at V came to 5 bases and at J to 5 bases, leaving 8 bases not matched to a gene. The CDR3 reads CASSLRLAGIHEQYF. DNA for the CDR3: TGTGCCAGCAGCCTTCGACTAGCGGGAATTCACGAGCAGTACTTC. The full variable domain, in which reference TRBV7-2 and TRBJ2-7 provide the parts outside the CDR3, is GAGVSQSPSNKVTEKGKDVELRCDPISGHTALYWYRQSLGQGLEFLIYFQGNSAPDKSGLPSDRFSAERTGGSVSTLTIQRTQQEDSAVYLCASSLRLAGIHEQYFGPGTRLTVT.

The table lists this clonotype with a few counts. CDR3 coding DNA: TGCGCCAGCAGGGCAGGGGGGAACACCGGGGAGCTGTTTTTT. This encodes CASRAGGNTGELFF. The chain links TRBV10-1 to TRBJ2-2, with 7 bases matching TRBD1. The V gene end was trimmed by 6 bases and the J gene end by 1 base; junction bases not matched to a gene: 2. The CDR3 contains 14 residues. CDR1 is WNHNN, CDR2 SYGVQD, per germline (reference sequence).

Written as DNA, the CDR3 is TGTGCCAGCAGCCTAAACAGGGTACCCTCTTACGAGCAGTACTTC. It yields the protein CASSLNRVPSYEQYF. The chain recombines TRBV7-2 with TRBJ2-7; tentatively, D is TRBD1 (6 bases). CDR3 length: 15 residues. Germline CDR1 and CDR2: SGHTA and FQGNSA. Trimming pared 5 bases from V and 4 bases from J, leaving 18 bases between.

This clonotype was counted at least ten times. The chain uses TRBV5-1 and TRBJ2-1; D unclear. The germline V and J ends were trimmed by 0 bases and 6 bases, with 4 bases remaining between them. Germline V lookup: CDR1 SGHRS, CDR2 YFSETQ. The CDR3 sequence is 12 residues long. CDR3 DNA sequence: TGCGCCAGCAGCTTGGAACTCAATGAGCAGTTCTTC. This gives the protein CASSLELNEQFF.

Details on this clonotype: The conserved phenylalanine or tryptophan is not found at the CDR3 terminus, so this likely reflects a read error. The rearrangement joins TRBV29-1 to TRBJ2-2; D gene ambiguous. Germline V gene lookup returns CDR1 SQVTM and CDR2 ANQGSEA. Trimming pared 0 bases from V and 2 bases from J, leaving 7 bases between. The CDR3 consists of 14 residues. This CDR3 reads CSVEDLVNTGELFS. The CDR3 DNA reads as TGCAGCGTTGAAGATTTGGTAAACACCGGGGAGCTGTTTTCT.

This clonotype was observed a few times. The rearrangement links TRBV9 to TRBJ1-4; the D is unclear. CDR1 and CDR2 (germline): SGDLS, YYNGEE. The germline V and J ends were trimmed by 0 bases and 7 bases, with 13 bases remaining between them. The CDR3 loop spans 15 amino acids. The CDR3 DNA reads TGTGCCAGCAGCGTAGGAAGTGCCCGTAGTGAAAAACTGTTTTTT. Translated: CASSVGSARSEKLFF.

The rearrangement links TRBV6-2 or TRBV6-3 to TRBJ2-3; D possibly corresponds to TRBD2 (6 bases). The CDR3 is 14 residues long. Trimming took off 4 bases at V and 3 bases at J, with 11 bases between the two ends. Germline V gene data show CDR1 as MNHEY and CDR2 as SVGEGT. The CDR3 sequence is CASSSFAGTDTQYF. CDR3 bases: TGTGCCAGCAGTTCGTTCGCGGGAACAGATACGCAGTATTTT.

The chain joins TRBV3-1 to TRBJ1-1, with D uncertain. V shed 6 bases and J shed 1 base, with 9 bases lying between them. The CDR3 consists of 13 residues. The germline gives CDR1 LGHDT, CDR2 YNNKEL (reference sequence). CDR3 coding DNA: TGTGCCAGCAGGTCCCAGAGGAACACTGAAGCTTTCTTT. It encodes CASRSQRNTEAFF.

This clonotype was detected a few times. This chain links TRBV10-3 with TRBJ2-1; D perhaps matches TRBD2 (5 bases). Per the germline V gene, CDR1 is ENHRY and CDR2 is SYGVKD. The CDR3 is made up of 14 amino acids. The V end lost 3 bases, the J end lost 4 bases, and 10 bases lay between the germline ends. CDR3 region: CAISDYGEYNEQFF. The CDR3 region has the DNA TGTGCCATCAGTGACTACGGGGAGTACAATGAGCAGTTCTTC.

In this sample, this clonotype turned up a few times. The V call is TRBV7-2, the J call TRBJ2-3; the D is unclear. The CDR3 spans 13 residues. Germline V CDR1 and CDR2: SGHTA, FQGNSA. V was shortened by 5 bases and J by 4 bases, with 10 bases between the two germline ends. The CDR3 region is CASSPRKADTQYF. In DNA, the CDR3 is TGTGCCAGCAGCCCTAGAAAGGCAGATACGCAGTATTTT. Combining the CDR3 with reference TRBV7-2 and TRBJ2-3 gives the whole variable domain GAGVSQSPSNKVTEKGKDVELRCDPISGHTALYWYRQSLGQGLEFLIYFQGNSAPDKSGLPSDRFSAERTGGSVSTLTIQRTQQEDSAVYLCASSPRKADTQYFGPGTRLTVL.

The V call is TRBV18, the J call TRBJ1-4; D might be TRBD1 (5 bases). Germline CDR1 reads KGHSH; CDR2 reads LQKENI. V was shortened by 0 bases and J by 7 bases, with 15 bases between the two germline ends. The CDR3 loop spans 16 amino acids. CDR3 DNA: TGTGCCAGCTCACCACCGGAGGGGAGGCTCGGTGAAAAACTGTTTTTT. As protein: CASSPPEGRLGEKLFF.

There are a few counts of this clonotype. The chain combines TRBV6-1 with TRBJ1-5, with 11 bases that match TRBD1. CDR1 is MNHNS and CDR2 is SASEGT in the germline V gene. Trimming cost V 8 bases and J 2 bases; bases outside gene matches: 8. CDR3 size: 16 residues. In nucleotides, the CDR3 is TGTGCCAGCGGGACGGACAGGGGGCCTCGCAATCAGCCCCAGCATTTT. Translation: CASGTDRGPRNQPQHF.

V usage is TRBV20-1 and J usage is TRBJ2-2; D is ambiguous. V was pared by 3 bases and J by 8 bases, with 4 bases between. The CDR3 is 10 amino acids. Germline values: CDR1 DFQATT, CDR2 SNEGSKA (reference sequence). The CDR3 is CSARRGELFF. The CDR3 coding sequence is TGCAGTGCTAGGCGTGGGGAGCTGTTTTTT.

The V call is TRBV14, the J call TRBJ2-3; D possibly uses TRBD1 or TRBD2 (5 bases each). Germline V gene data show CDR1 as SGHDN and CDR2 as FVKESK. V dropped 4 bases and J dropped 0 bases, with 14 bases sitting between them. This CDR3 is 16 amino acids long. The CDR3 DNA is TGTGCCAGCAGCCCCAGGGACCGGTCGAGCACAGATACGCAGTATTTT. The encoded protein is CASSPRDRSSTDTQYF.

This clonotype was recorded many times. The genes are TRBV11-2 and TRBJ2-5; 7 bases agree with TRBD2. J gave up 4 bases and V 3 bases, and 11 bases lay outside the gene matches. The CDR3 contains 16 residues. In germline, CDR1 is SGHAT, CDR2 FQNNGV. CDR3 bases: TGTGCCAGCAGCTTCTCAGTGGGAGGGCGGGGAGAGACCCAGTACTTC. Its protein product is CASSFSVGGRGETQYF. Together with reference TRBV11-2 and TRBJ2-5, the CDR3 gives the full variable domain: EAGVAQSPRYKIIEKRQSVAFWCNPISGHATLYWYQQILGQGPKLLIQFQNNGVVDDSQLPKDRFSAERLKGVDSTLKIQPAKLEDSAVYLCASSFSVGGRGETQYFGPGTRLLVL.

The V and J genes are TRBV7-2 and TRBJ2-3, with D tentatively TRBD2 (6 bases). V lost 4 bases, J lost 1 base, and 12 bases lay in between. Per the germline V gene, CDR1 is SGHTA and CDR2 is FQGNSA. The CDR3 is 15 residues long. The CDR3 bases are TGTGCCAGCAGCTCCATGACTAGGGGCACAGATACGCAGTATTTT. Translating it yields CASSSMTRGTDTQYF.

In its sample, this clonotype was seen a few times. The chain carries TRBV7-2 and TRBJ2-2, with no clear D. Trimming took 3 bases from V and 3 from J, leaving 8 bases between them. CDR3 length: 14 residues. Germline V gene lookup returns CDR1 SGHTA and CDR2 FQGNSA. The CDR3 region is CASSFQVDTGELFF. CDR3 nucleotide sequence: TGTGCCAGCAGCTTCCAAGTAGACACCGGGGAGCTGTTTTTT.

The chain uses TRBV6-6 and TRBJ1-1; unclear D gene. Germline-derived CDR1 and CDR2 are MNHNY and SVGAGI (reference sequence). V dropped 6 bases and J dropped 10 bases, with 12 bases sitting between them. The CDR3 consists of 11 residues. The CDR3: CASRAEEAAFF. The CDR3 DNA is TGTGCCAGCAGAGCGGAAGAGGCAGCTTTCTTT.

This chain joins TRBV28 and TRBJ2-6, with D perhaps matching TRBD1 or TRBD2 (5 bases each). Deletions cut 7 bases from V and 0 bases from J, with 19 bases between. Germline-derived CDR1 and CDR2 are MDHEN and SYDVKM. This CDR3 contains 18 residues. The CDR3 nucleotides read TGTGCCAGCATCCCCCAGGGCTGGGAGTCCTCTGGGGCCAACGTCCTGACTTTC. Translating it yields CASIPQGWESSGANVLTF.

This clonotype was detected only a few times. V is TRBV12-3 or TRBV12-4 and J is TRBJ2-2, with 9 nucleotides matching TRBD2. V gave up 3 bases and J gave up 6 bases; unmatched junction bases: 5. The length of the CDR3 is 15 residues. CDR3 loop: CASSFGSGSAGELFF. The CDR3 DNA reads as TGTGCCAGCAGTTTCGGTAGCGGGAGTGCCGGGGAGCTGTTTTTT.